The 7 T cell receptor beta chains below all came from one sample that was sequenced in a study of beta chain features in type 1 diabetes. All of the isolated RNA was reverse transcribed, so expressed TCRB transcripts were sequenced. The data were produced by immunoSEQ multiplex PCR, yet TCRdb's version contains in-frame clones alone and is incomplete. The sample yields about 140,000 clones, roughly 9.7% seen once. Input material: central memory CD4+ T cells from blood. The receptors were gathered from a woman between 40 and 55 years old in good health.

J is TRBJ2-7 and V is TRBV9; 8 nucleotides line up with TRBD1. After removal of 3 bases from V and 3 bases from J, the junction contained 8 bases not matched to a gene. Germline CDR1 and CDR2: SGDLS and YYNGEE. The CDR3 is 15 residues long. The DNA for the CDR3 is TGTGCCAGCAGCGCCTCGGACAGGGATGTCTACGAGCAGTACTTC. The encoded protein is CASSASDRDVYEQYF.

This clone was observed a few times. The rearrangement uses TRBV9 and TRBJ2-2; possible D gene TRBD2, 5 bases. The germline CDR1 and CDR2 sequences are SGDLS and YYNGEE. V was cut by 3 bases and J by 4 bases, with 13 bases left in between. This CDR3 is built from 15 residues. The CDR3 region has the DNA TGTGCCAGCAGCGCCCTGGACTCATTCACCGGGGAGCTGTTTTTT. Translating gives CASSALDSFTGELFF.

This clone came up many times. The CDR3 reads CASSWQQNEKLFF. CDR3 coding DNA: TGCGCCAGCAGTTGGCAACAGAATGAAAAACTGTTTTTT. The genes are TRBV4-3 and TRBJ1-4; no clear D gene. The V gene's germline CDR1 is LGHNA and CDR2 YSLEER. Trimming pared 6 bases from V and 5 bases from J, leaving 10 bases between. The CDR3 is made up of 13 amino acids.

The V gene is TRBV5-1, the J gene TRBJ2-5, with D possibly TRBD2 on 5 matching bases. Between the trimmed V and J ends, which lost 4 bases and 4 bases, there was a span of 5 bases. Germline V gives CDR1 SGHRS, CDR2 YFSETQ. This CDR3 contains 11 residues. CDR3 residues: CASSAGETQYF. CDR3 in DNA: TGCGCCAGCAGCGCGGGAGAGACCCAGTACTTC.

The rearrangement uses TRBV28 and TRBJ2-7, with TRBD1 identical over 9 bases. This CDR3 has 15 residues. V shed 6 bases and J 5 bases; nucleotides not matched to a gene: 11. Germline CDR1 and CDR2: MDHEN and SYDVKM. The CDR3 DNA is TGTGCCAGCAGCCCCGGTACAGGGGGCGGCCACGAGCAGTACTTC. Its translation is CASSPGTGGGHEQYF.

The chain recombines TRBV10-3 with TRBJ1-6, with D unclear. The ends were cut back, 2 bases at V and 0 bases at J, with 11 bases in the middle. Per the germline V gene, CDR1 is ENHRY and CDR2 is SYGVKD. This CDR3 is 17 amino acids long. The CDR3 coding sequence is TGTGCCATCAGTGAGGAGGTGGGGAGCTCCTATAATTCACCCCTCCACTTT. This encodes CAISEEVGSSYNSPLHF.

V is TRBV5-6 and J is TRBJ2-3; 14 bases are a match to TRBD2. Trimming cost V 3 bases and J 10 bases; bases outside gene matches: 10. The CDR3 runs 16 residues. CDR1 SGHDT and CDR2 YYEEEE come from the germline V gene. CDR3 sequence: CASSWGLAGAHPSQYF. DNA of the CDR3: TGTGCCAGCAGCTGGGGACTAGCGGGGGCCCATCCCTCGCAGTATTTT.